Listed below are T cell receptor beta chains from one sample, sequenced in a study of T cell responses to AZD1222 COVID-19 vaccine. Assay used: immunoSEQ multiplex PCR; TCRdb lists only in-frame clones, some missing. The sample holds 78,000 or so clones, 60% to 85% seen once. The material was peripheral blood, obtained 28 days after the second AZD1222 dose. Every receptor here comes from an adult who received the AZD1222 COVID-19 vaccine. CDR3s include the opening cysteine and the closing phenylalanine or tryptophan. The order of the fields is CDR3 protein, CDR3 DNA, clone size, D gene, V gene, J gene. The D gene is left open where the match is weak. Only some rows state a clone size, as once, few, many or a class for expanded clones.

CDR3aa: CASSRTGSNTGELFF
CDR3nt: TGTGCCAGCAGCCGGACAGGGTCGAACACCGGGGAGCTGTTTTTT
abundance: -
d_gene: TRBD1
v_gene: TRBV7-3
j_gene: TRBJ2-2

CDR3aa: CATEGDIDGYTF
CDR3nt: TGTGCCACCGAGGGGGACATTGATGGCTACACCTTC
abundance: -
d_gene: -
v_gene: TRBV10-3
j_gene: TRBJ1-2

CDR3aa: CASSGAGEESYEQYF
CDR3nt: TGTGCCAGCAGTGGGGCAGGGGAGGAGTCCTACGAGCAGTACTTC
abundance: -
d_gene: -
v_gene: TRBV2
j_gene: TRBJ2-7

CDR3aa: CAWRAGRNTGELFF
CDR3nt: TGTGCCTGGAGGGCAGGGCGCAACACCGGGGAGCTGTTTTTT
abundance: -
d_gene: -
v_gene: TRBV30
j_gene: TRBJ2-2

CDR3aa: CASSYAIGSYGYTF
CDR3nt: TGTGCCAGCAGTTACGCGATAGGGAGCTATGGCTACACCTTC
abundance: -
d_gene: -
v_gene: TRBV6-5
j_gene: TRBJ1-2

CDR3aa: CASSIIPRNEQFF
CDR3nt: TGTGCCAGTAGTATAATCCCCCGCAATGAGCAGTTCTTC
abundance: -
d_gene: -
v_gene: TRBV19
j_gene: TRBJ2-1

CDR3aa: CAWGTLTDTQYF
CDR3nt: TGTGCCTGGGGAACTCTCACAGATACGCAGTATTTT
abundance: once
d_gene: -
v_gene: TRBV30
j_gene: TRBJ2-3

CDR3aa: CASSLGGTNYGYTF
CDR3nt: TGTGCCAGCAGCTTGGGAGGCACTAACTATGGCTACACCTTC
abundance: once
d_gene: -
v_gene: TRBV5-5
j_gene: TRBJ1-2

CDR3aa: CASSVGPSRYEQYF
CDR3nt: TGTGCCAGCAGCGTAGGCCCTAGCAGGTACGAGCAGTACTTC
abundance: -
d_gene: -
v_gene: TRBV9
j_gene: TRBJ2-7

CDR3aa: CASSQSPLYGYTF
CDR3nt: TGTGCCAGCAGCCAAAGTCCTCTCTATGGCTACACCTTC
abundance: -
d_gene: -
v_gene: TRBV14
j_gene: TRBJ1-2

CDR3aa: CASRGQGVGTGELFF
CDR3nt: TGTGCCAGCAGAGGACAGGGGGTCGGCACCGGGGAGCTGTTTTTT
abundance: -
d_gene: TRBD1
v_gene: TRBV2
j_gene: TRBJ2-2

CDR3aa: CASSPGGSTDTQYF
CDR3nt: TGTGCCAGCAGCCCAGGGGGGAGCACAGATACGCAGTATTTT
abundance: -
d_gene: -
v_gene: TRBV7-3
j_gene: TRBJ2-3

CDR3aa: CASSQDSFTDTQYF
CDR3nt: TGCGCCAGCAGCCAAGATTCCTTCACAGATACGCAGTATTTT
abundance: -
d_gene: -
v_gene: TRBV4-3
j_gene: TRBJ2-3

CDR3aa: CASSALLGGKQFF
CDR3nt: TGTGCCAGCAGCGCTCTCCTTGGCGGGAAGCAGTTCTTC
abundance: -
d_gene: -
v_gene: TRBV9
j_gene: TRBJ2-1

CDR3aa: CASSFPPGERGGSTQYF
CDR3nt: TGTGCCAGCAGCTTCCCCCCCGGGGAGCGGGGGGGGAGTACGCAGTATTTT
abundance: few
d_gene: TRBD2
v_gene: TRBV11-2
j_gene: TRBJ2-3

CDR3aa: CASSFGWRSQNTEAFF
CDR3nt: TGTGCCAGCAGCTTTGGGTGGAGGAGTCAAAACACTGAAGCTTTCTTT
abundance: -
d_gene: -
v_gene: TRBV5-5
j_gene: TRBJ1-1

CDR3aa: CASSLETGELFF
CDR3nt: TGTGCCAGCAGTTTAGAGACCGGGGAGCTGTTTTTT
abundance: few
d_gene: -
v_gene: TRBV28
j_gene: TRBJ2-2

CDR3aa: CASSPGSDEQYF
CDR3nt: TGTGCCAGCAGCCCCGGATCTGACGAGCAGTACTTC
abundance: -
d_gene: -
v_gene: TRBV2
j_gene: TRBJ2-7

CDR3aa: CASSGAGYGYTF
CDR3nt: TGTGCCAGCAGCGGGGCAGGGTACGGCTACACCTTC
abundance: -
d_gene: -
v_gene: TRBV9
j_gene: TRBJ1-2

CDR3aa: CASSSAWGYNEQFF
CDR3nt: TGCGCCAGCAGCTCGGCGTGGGGATACAATGAGCAGTTCTTC
abundance: -
d_gene: -
v_gene: TRBV5-1
j_gene: TRBJ2-1

CDR3aa: CASSMGQGNTEAFF
CDR3nt: TGTGCCAGCTCAATGGGACAGGGGAACACTGAAGCTTTCTTT
abundance: once
d_gene: TRBD1
v_gene: TRBV18
j_gene: TRBJ1-1

CDR3aa: CASSFLGQGESDTEAFF
CDR3nt: TGTGCCAGCAGCTTCCTTGGACAGGGCGAGTCGGACACTGAAGCTTTCTTT
abundance: -
d_gene: TRBD1
v_gene: TRBV7-6
j_gene: TRBJ1-1

CDR3aa: CASSLDVLSYTF
CDR3nt: TGTGCCAGCAGCTTAGACGTTTTGAGCTACACCTTC
abundance: -
d_gene: -
v_gene: TRBV7-9
j_gene: TRBJ1-2

CDR3aa: CASSPIGTSNYGYTF
CDR3nt: TGTGCCAGCAGTCCCATAGGGACTTCTAACTATGGCTACACCTTC
abundance: -
d_gene: -
v_gene: TRBV28
j_gene: TRBJ1-2

CDR3aa: CASRAGGSYYGYTF
CDR3nt: TGTGCCAGTAGGGCAGGGGGCTCTTACTATGGCTACACCTTC
abundance: -
d_gene: TRBD1
v_gene: TRBV19
j_gene: TRBJ1-2

CDR3aa: CASSLPPSGYNEQFF
CDR3nt: TGTGCCAGCAGCTTACCCCCTAGCGGCTACAATGAGCAGTTCTTC
abundance: -
d_gene: TRBD2
v_gene: TRBV7-9
j_gene: TRBJ2-1

CDR3aa: CSVGPGAGTEAFF
CDR3nt: TGCAGCGTGGGCCCCGGGGCCGGCACTGAAGCTTTCTTT
abundance: -
d_gene: -
v_gene: TRBV29-1
j_gene: TRBJ1-1

CDR3aa: CASSLYGNSNQPQHF
CDR3nt: TGTGCCAGCAGTTTATACGGGAATAGCAATCAGCCCCAGCATTTT
abundance: -
d_gene: -
v_gene: TRBV27
j_gene: TRBJ1-5

CDR3aa: CASSDTNTGELFF
CDR3nt: TGTGCCAGTAGTGATACGAACACCGGGGAGCTGTTTTTT
abundance: -
d_gene: -
v_gene: TRBV19
j_gene: TRBJ2-2

CDR3aa: CASSGTLSNQPQHF
CDR3nt: TGTGCCAGCTCAGGGACATTAAGCAATCAGCCCCAGCATTTT
abundance: -
d_gene: -
v_gene: TRBV18
j_gene: TRBJ1-5

CDR3aa: CASSLGAAYEAFF
CDR3nt: TGTGCCAGCAGCTTAGGGGCAGCCTATGAAGCTTTCTTT
abundance: -
d_gene: -
v_gene: TRBV7-9
j_gene: TRBJ1-1

CDR3aa: CASSSDSSTHGYTF
CDR3nt: TGTGCCAGCTCCTCCGACAGTTCGACCCATGGCTACACCTTC
abundance: -
d_gene: -
v_gene: TRBV7-2
j_gene: TRBJ1-2

CDR3aa: CASSQLGGPTDTQYF
CDR3nt: TGTGCCAGCAGCCAGCTGGGAGGCCCGACAGATACGCAGTATTTT
abundance: -
d_gene: -
v_gene: TRBV7-9
j_gene: TRBJ2-3

CDR3aa: CASSLAPVGGEDTQYF
CDR3nt: TGTGCCAGCAGCTTGGCCCCAGTAGGGGGGGAAGATACGCAGTATTTT
abundance: -
d_gene: -
v_gene: TRBV5-6
j_gene: TRBJ2-3

CDR3aa: CASSAGQGRSGNTIYF
CDR3nt: TGTGCCAGCAGTGCAGGACAGGGCCGCTCTGGAAACACCATATATTTT
abundance: -
d_gene: TRBD1
v_gene: TRBV28
j_gene: TRBJ1-3

CDR3aa: CASSRTGNTGELFF
CDR3nt: TGTGCCAGCAGCCGGACAGGGAACACCGGGGAGCTGTTTTTT
abundance: -
d_gene: TRBD1
v_gene: TRBV7-9
j_gene: TRBJ2-2

CDR3aa: CASRALGDNYGYTF
CDR3nt: TGTGCCAGTAGGGCGCTTGGGGATAACTATGGCTACACCTTC
abundance: -
d_gene: -
v_gene: TRBV19
j_gene: TRBJ1-2

CDR3aa: CASSYSSGIGYTF
CDR3nt: TGTGCCAGCAGTTACTCGTCTGGGATTGGCTACACCTTC
abundance: once
d_gene: -
v_gene: TRBV6-5
j_gene: TRBJ1-2

CDR3aa: CAISDWAGDHNEQFF
CDR3nt: TGTGCCATCAGTGATTGGGCGGGAGATCACAATGAGCAGTTCTTC
abundance: -
d_gene: TRBD2
v_gene: TRBV10-3
j_gene: TRBJ2-1

CDR3aa: CASSGQGDTGELFF
CDR3nt: TGTGCCAGCAGCGGACAGGGGGACACCGGGGAGCTGTTTTTT
abundance: -
d_gene: TRBD1
v_gene: TRBV7-8
j_gene: TRBJ2-2